The 16 T cell receptor beta chains reported below all come from one sample, sequenced in a study of T cell changes during pregnancy in multiple sclerosis. The data were produced by immunoSEQ multiplex PCR, yet TCRdb's version contains in-frame clones alone and is incomplete. The table has around 73,000 clones, 85% to 95% seen once. The material was peripheral blood, obtained in the third trimester of pregnancy. Source of these receptors: a female donor in good health, enrolled as a control in a pregnancy study.

The chain has TRBV5-1 and TRBJ2-1; 11 nucleotides match TRBD2. Trimming at V came to 4 bases and at J to 3 bases, leaving 6 bases not matched to a gene. This CDR3 spans 16 amino acids. Germline V CDR1 and CDR2: SGHRS, YFSETQ. The CDR3 DNA reads TGCGCCAGCAGCCCCCGGACTAGCGGGTACTACAATGAGCAGTTCTTC. It is translated as CASSPRTSGYYNEQFF.

The chain has TRBV5-1 and TRBJ2-5; TRBD1 is a possible D gene (5 bases). Germline CDR1 is SGHRS and CDR2 is YFSETQ. This CDR3 has 13 residues. Deletions cut 7 bases from V and 1 base from J, with 11 bases between. The CDR3 region is CASSRQIQETQYF. CDR3 nucleotides: TGCGCCAGCTCGAGACAGATCCAAGAGACCCAGTACTTC.

DNA for the CDR3: TGCAGCGTGTTTCTAGCGGCTACCTACGAGCAGTACTTC. Its protein product is CSVFLAATYEQYF. The rearrangement links TRBV29-1 to TRBJ2-7; 7 bases match TRBD2. This CDR3 has 13 amino acids. Germline lookup yields CDR1 SQVTM and CDR2 ANQGSEA. Trimming took 6 bases from V and 2 from J; bases not matched to a gene: 7.

This clone was observed a few times. J is TRBJ1-1 and V is TRBV10-3; 8 positions agree with TRBD1. J was trimmed by 0 bases and V by 8 bases; bases with no gene match: 2. CDR1 is ENHRY and CDR2 is SYGVKD in the germline V gene. The length of the CDR3 is 13 residues. CDR3 residues: CAIGTGLNTEAFF. Written as DNA, the CDR3 is TGTGCCATCGGGACAGGCCTGAACACTGAAGCTTTCTTT.

This chain connects TRBV19 to TRBJ1-5, with D perhaps matching TRBD1 (5 bases). The V end was cut by 5 bases, the J end by 1 base, with 12 bases between. CDR1 is LNHDA and CDR2 is SQIVND in the germline V gene (reference sequence). The CDR3 is made up of 15 amino acids. The CDR3 sequence: CASSDGAWSNQPQHF. DNA for the CDR3: TGTGCCAGTAGTGATGGGGCGTGGAGCAATCAGCCCCAGCATTTT.

This chain joins TRBV28 and TRBJ2-7; 11 positions agree with TRBD2. After removal of 7 bases from V and 7 bases from J, the junction contained 18 bases not matched to a gene. There are 17 residues in the CDR3. Germline V gene lookup returns CDR1 MDHEN and CDR2 SYDVKM. The CDR3 spells CASNRASGGHIHREQYF. CDR3 nucleotides: TGTGCCAGCAATCGGGCTAGCGGGGGGCATATACATAGGGAGCAGTACTTC.

V gene TRBV28 combines with J gene TRBJ1-5; 10 bases map to TRBD1. V shed 6 bases, J shed 6 bases, and the junction held 8 bases outside the gene matches. The CDR3 covers 15 residues. The germline CDR1 and CDR2 sequences are MDHEN and SYDVKM. The CDR3 DNA sequence: TGTGCCAGCAGCCACGACAGGGGGCTCGTTCAGCCCCAGCATTTT. This gives the protein CASSHDRGLVQPQHF.

The J gene is TRBJ2-3, the V gene TRBV28; TRBD2 is a possible D gene (6 bases). The V end lost 6 bases, the J end lost 3 bases, and 13 bases lay between the germline ends. The CDR3 runs 14 residues. Germline V lookup: CDR1 MDHEN, CDR2 SYDVKM. The chain's CDR3 is CASRPRERTDTQYF. The CDR3 nucleotides read TGTGCCAGCAGGCCCCGGGAGCGAACAGATACGCAGTATTTT.

The V and J genes are TRBV5-1 and TRBJ2-5, with TRBD2 matching over 9 bases. Germline V gene sequence: CDR1 SGHRS, CDR2 YFSETQ. V lost 5 bases to trimming and J lost 7 bases; unmatched junction nucleotides: 6. The CDR3 length is 13 residues. CDR3 in amino acids: CASSLAGVGTQYF. CDR3 bases: TGCGCCAGCAGTTTAGCGGGGGTCGGGACCCAGTACTTC.

V gene TRBV5-6 combines with J gene TRBJ1-5; 9 bases map to TRBD1. CDR1 SGHDT and CDR2 YYEEEE come from the germline V gene. There are 15 residues in the CDR3. J lost 6 bases, V lost 2 bases, and 6 bases had no gene match. CDR3 DNA sequence: TGTGCCAGCAGCTTAACAGGGGGCTTCGGTCAGCCCCAGCATTTT. It specifies CASSLTGGFGQPQHF.

This chain links TRBV18 with TRBJ2-2; possibly TRBD2 for D (5 bases). This CDR3 contains 14 residues. CDR1 is KGHSH, CDR2 LQKENI, per germline. V lost 6 bases and J lost 3, with 11 bases in between. The CDR3, as DNA: TGTGCCAGCTCGGGAGAAGGCTACACCGGGGAGCTGTTTTTT. Translating gives CASSGEGYTGELFF.

The V gene is TRBV6-1, the J gene TRBJ1-5; 9 nucleotides match TRBD1. Germline trimming cut 2 bases from V and 4 bases from J; bases unmatched to any gene: 6. The CDR3 is 16 residues long. In germline, CDR1 is MNHNS, CDR2 SASEGT. The DNA of the CDR3 is TGTGCCAGCAGTGAATTCCGGGACAGGGTAAATCAGCCCCAGCATTTT. It encodes CASSEFRDRVNQPQHF.

This clone was observed once. This chain links TRBV6-1 with TRBJ1-3; D not certain. The CDR3 runs to 13 residues. The germline V gene encodes CDR1 MNHNS and CDR2 SASEGT. Trimming took 1 base from V and 3 from J, leaving 4 bases between them. The CDR3 coding sequence is TGTGCCAGCAGTGAAGTTATTGGAAACACCATATATTTT. Its translation: CASSEVIGNTIYF.

The V call is TRBV6-1, the J call TRBJ2-7; D is possibly TRBD2 (5 bases). Per germline, CDR1 MNHNS and CDR2 SASEGT. CDR3 length: 13 residues. V was cut by 7 bases and J by 3 bases, with 13 bases left in between. CDR3 bases: TGTGCCAGCACCCGACGGGAAAACTACGAGCAGTACTTC. Its protein is CASTRRENYEQYF.

J is TRBJ2-1 and V is TRBV6-4; 10 positions match TRBD2. The CDR3 has 13 amino acids. CDR1 and CDR2 (germline): MRHNA, SNTAGT. V was clipped by 3 bases and J by 9 bases; unmatched bases: 2. The CDR3 is CASSEERGGEQFF. Written as DNA, the CDR3 is TGTGCCAGCAGTGAAGAGCGGGGGGGTGAGCAGTTCTTC.

V usage is TRBV5-4 and J usage is TRBJ2-5, with D perhaps TRBD2 (6 bases). CDR3 length: 13 amino acids. V dropped 4 bases and J dropped 5 bases, with 12 bases sitting between them. The germline gives CDR1 SGHNT, CDR2 YYREEE (reference sequence). The CDR3 is CASSRGLGETQYF. The CDR3 DNA is TGTGCCAGCAGCCGGGGACTCGGGGAGACCCAGTACTTC.